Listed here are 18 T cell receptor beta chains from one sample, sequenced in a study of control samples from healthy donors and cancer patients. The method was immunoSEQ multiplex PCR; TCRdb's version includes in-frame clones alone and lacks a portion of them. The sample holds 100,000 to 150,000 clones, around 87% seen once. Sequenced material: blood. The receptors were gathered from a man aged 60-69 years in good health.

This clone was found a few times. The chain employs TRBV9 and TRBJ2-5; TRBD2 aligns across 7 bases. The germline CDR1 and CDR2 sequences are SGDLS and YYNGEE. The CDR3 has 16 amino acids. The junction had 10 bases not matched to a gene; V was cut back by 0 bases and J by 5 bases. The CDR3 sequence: CASSVVPEGRAETQYF. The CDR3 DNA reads TGTGCCAGCAGCGTAGTCCCGGAGGGGAGGGCGGAGACCCAGTACTTC.

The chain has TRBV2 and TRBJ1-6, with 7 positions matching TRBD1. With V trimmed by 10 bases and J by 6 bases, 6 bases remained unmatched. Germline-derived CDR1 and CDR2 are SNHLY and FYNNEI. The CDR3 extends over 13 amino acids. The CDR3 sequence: CATGTAFNSPLHF. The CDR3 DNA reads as TGTGCCACCGGGACAGCGTTTAATTCACCCCTCCACTTT.

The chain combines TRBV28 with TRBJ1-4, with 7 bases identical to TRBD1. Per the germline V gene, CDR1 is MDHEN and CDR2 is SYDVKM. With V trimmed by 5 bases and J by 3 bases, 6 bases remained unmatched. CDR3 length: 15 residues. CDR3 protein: CASSRTGVANEKLFF. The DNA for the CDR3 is TGTGCCAGCAGTAGGACAGGCGTGGCTAATGAAAAACTGTTTTTT.

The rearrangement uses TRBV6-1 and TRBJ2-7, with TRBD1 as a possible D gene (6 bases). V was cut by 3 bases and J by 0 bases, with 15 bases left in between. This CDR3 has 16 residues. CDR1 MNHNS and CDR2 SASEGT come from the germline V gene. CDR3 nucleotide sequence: TGTGCCAGCAGTGATAAAGGGGGTCCTAGCTCCTACGAGCAGTACTTC. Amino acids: CASSDKGGPSSYEQYF.

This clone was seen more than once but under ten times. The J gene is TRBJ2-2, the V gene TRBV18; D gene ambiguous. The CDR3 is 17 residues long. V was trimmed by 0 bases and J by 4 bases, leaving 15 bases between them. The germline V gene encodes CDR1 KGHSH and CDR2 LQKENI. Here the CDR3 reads CASSPPRAKLITGELFF. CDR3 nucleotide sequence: TGTGCCAGCTCACCACCACGGGCGAAGCTTATCACCGGGGAGCTGTTTTTT.

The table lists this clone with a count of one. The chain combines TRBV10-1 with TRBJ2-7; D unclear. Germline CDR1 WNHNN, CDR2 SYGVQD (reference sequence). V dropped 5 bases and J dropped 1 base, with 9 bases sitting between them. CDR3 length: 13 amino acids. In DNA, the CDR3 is TGCGCCAGCAGTAGTTCTGGATCCTACGAGCAGTACTTC. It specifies CASSSSGSYEQYF.

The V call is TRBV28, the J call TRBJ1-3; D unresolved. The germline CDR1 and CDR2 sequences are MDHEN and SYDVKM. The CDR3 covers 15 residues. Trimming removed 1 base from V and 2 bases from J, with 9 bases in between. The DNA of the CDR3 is TGTGCCAGCAGTTTATTAGGCCATACTGGAAACACCATATATTTT. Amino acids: CASSLLGHTGNTIYF. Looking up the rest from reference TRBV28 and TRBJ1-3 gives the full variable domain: DVKVTQSSRYLVKRTGEKVFLECVQDMDHENMFWYRQDPGLGLRLIYFSYDVKMKEKGDIPEGYSVSREKKERFSLILESASTNQTSMYLCASSLLGHTGNTIYFGEGSWLTVV.

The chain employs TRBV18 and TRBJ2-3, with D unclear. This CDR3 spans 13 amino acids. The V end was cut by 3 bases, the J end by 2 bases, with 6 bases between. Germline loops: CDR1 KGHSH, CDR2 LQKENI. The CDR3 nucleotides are TGTGCCAGCTCACCCCTTCCCACAGATACGCAGTATTTT. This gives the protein CASSPLPTDTQYF.

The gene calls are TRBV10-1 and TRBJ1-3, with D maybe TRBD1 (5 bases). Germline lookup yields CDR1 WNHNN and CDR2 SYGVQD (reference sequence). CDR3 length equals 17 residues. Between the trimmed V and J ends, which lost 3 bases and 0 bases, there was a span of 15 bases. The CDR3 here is CASSEFGARSSGNTIYF. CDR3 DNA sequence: TGCGCCAGCAGTGAATTTGGGGCCCGGAGCTCTGGAAACACCATATATTTT.

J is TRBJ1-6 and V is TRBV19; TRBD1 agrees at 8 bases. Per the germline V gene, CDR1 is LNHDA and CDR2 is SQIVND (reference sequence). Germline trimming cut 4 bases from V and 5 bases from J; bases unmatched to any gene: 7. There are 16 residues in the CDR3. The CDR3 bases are TGTGCCAGTAGTACACCTCCGGACAGGGATAATTCACCCCTCCACTTT. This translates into CASSTPPDRDNSPLHF.

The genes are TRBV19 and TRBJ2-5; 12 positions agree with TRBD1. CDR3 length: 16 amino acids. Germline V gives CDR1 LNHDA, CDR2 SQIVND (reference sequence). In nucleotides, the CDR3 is TGTACCCAGGGACAGGGGGCGGAGGCCCACCAAGAGACCCAGTACTTC. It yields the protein CTQGQGAEAHQETQYF.

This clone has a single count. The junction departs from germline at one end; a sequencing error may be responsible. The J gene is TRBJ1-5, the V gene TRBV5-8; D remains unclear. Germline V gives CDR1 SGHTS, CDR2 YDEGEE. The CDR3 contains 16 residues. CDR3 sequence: CASSLDREHLNQSQHF. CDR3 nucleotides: TGTGCCAGCAGCTTGGACCGCGAGCACCTCAATCAGTCCCAGCATTTT.

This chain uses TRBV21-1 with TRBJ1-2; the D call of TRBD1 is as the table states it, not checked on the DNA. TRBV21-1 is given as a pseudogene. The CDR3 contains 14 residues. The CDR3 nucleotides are TGTGCCAGCAGCAAAGGACAGGGGCCCTATGGCTACACCTTC. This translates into CASSKGQGPYGYTF.

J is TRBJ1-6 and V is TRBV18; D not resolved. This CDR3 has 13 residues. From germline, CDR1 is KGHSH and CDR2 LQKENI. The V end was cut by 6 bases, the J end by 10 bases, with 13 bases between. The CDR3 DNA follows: TGTGCCAGCTCCCCAGGTCAGGCGTCACCCCTCCACTTT. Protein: CASSPGQASPLHF.

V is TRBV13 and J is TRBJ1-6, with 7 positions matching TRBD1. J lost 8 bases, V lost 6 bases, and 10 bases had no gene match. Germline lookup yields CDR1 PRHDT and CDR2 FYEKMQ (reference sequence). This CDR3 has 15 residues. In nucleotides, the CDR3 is TGTGCCAGCAGAACAGGGGCGGCTTACGATTCACCCCTCCACTTT. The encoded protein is CASRTGAAYDSPLHF.

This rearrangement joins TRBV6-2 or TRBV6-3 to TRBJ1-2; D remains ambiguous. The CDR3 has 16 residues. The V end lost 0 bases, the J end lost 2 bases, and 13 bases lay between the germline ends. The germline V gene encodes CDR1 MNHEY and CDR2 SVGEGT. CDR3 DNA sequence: TGTGCCAGCAGTTACTCGATCGCCGGATTAAACTATGGCTACACCTTC. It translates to CASSYSIAGLNYGYTF.

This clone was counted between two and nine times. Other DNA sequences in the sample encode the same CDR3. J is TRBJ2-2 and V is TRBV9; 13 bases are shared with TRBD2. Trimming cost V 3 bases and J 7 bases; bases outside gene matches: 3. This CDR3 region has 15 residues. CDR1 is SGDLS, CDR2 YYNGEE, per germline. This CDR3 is CASSGLAGGGGELFF. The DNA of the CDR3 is TGTGCCAGCAGCGGACTAGCGGGGGGCGGCGGGGAGCTGTTTTTT.

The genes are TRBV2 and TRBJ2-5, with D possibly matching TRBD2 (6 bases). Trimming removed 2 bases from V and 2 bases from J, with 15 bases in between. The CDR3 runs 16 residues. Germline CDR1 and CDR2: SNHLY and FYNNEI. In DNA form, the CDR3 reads TGTGCCAGCAGTGAATGGGGGGTTGGGGGTCAAGAGACCCAGTACTTC. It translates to CASSEWGVGGQETQYF.